Many counts were recorded for the clone carrying this TCR beta chain. Its antigen is unknown. The CDR3 length is 13 residues. V lost 6 bases, J lost 4 bases, and 10 bases lay in between. CDR1 and CDR2 (germline): MNHEY, SMNVEV (reference sequence). Time point specified: newly diagnosed GD, antithyroid drugs for less than 3 months. The authors made the TCR library using RNA they extracted from PBMCs. American Thyroid Association guidelines defined how Graves' disease was diagnosed. Patients were enrolled at an endocrinology department in Xi'an, China. With iRepertoire HTBI primers and Arm-PCR of CDR3 regions, TCR beta libraries were built. MiXCR was run by TCRdb on the multiplex PCR reads, yielding one entry per CDR3 protein. The table has around 400,000 distinct CDR3 sequences, 15% to 18% seen once. The data were taken from a study of regulatory T cells in long-lasting Graves disease. The study, taken as a whole, reports: Newly diagnosed Graves' patients had higher TCR diversity than persistent ones. Public clonotype sharing was higher in persistent than newly diagnosed patients.

The V and J genes are TRBV27 and TRBJ1-5, with D possibly TRBD1 on 5 matching bases. This receptor was obtained from a female donor with Graves disease. This sample comprised peripheral blood mononuclear cells (PBMCs), obtained at new diagnosis, from a patient treated with antithyroid drugs. Here the CDR3 DNA reads TGTGCCAGCAGGGTAACAGGAAATCAGCCCCAGCATTTT. It encodes CASRVTGNQPQHF.